What follows is one T cell receptor beta chain and its context. Antigen: not known. The sample belongs to a study of identical twins. Points from the study as a whole: The study found that models underestimated out-of-frame TCR alpha sharing in monozygotic twins. The study found excess low generation probability among twin-shared out-of-frame alpha sequences.

The authors used template switching to add a universal primer site and gave cDNA unique molecular identifiers. TCRdb re-derived calls from the 5' RACE reads in MiXCR, one entry per CDR3 protein. The sample comprises about 890,000 distinct CDR3 sequences, approximately 13% of which are singletons, and 1.5% to 2% rests with the top ten. These same records also appear under a second study, on yellow fever vaccine responses in identical twins.

This clonotype was sampled from a woman between 18 and 29 years old in good health. Sequences were obtained from PBMCs.

Here the CDR3 DNA reads TGCAGCGGTACCGTAGCGGGAGATGAGCAGTTCTTC. Translating it yields CSGTVAGDEQFF. The rearrangement links TRBV29-1 to TRBJ2-1, with 9 bases identical to TRBD2. The germline V gene encodes CDR1 SQVTM and CDR2 ANQGSEA. V lost 7 bases and J lost 8; bases outside the gene matches: 6. The CDR3 loop spans 12 amino acids.